This T cell receptor (beta chain) originates from a study of breast tumors, draining lymph nodes, adjacent tissues (dated by TCRdb to the mid-2010s). In terms of the full investigation: The study compared TCR beta repertoires across tumor, adjacent nontumor tissue and axillary lymph nodes from breast cancer patients. The study aimed to assess the relationships and possible T-cell exchange between tumor, surrounding tissue and draining lymph node repertoires in human breast cancer.

Study-wide findings and limitations: The data were considered consistent with most tumor T cells being derived from the lymph node and subsequently expanding within tumor tissue. The conclusion that tumor T cells originate in lymph nodes was presented as consistent with a hypothesis rather than as directly demonstrated. Tumor T-cell repertoires showed less diversity than lymph node repertoires and more diversity than nontumor tissue repertoires, and tumor T-cell repertoires showed preferential V and J gene usage. In luminal-like breast cancer, tumor and nontumor tissue repertoires resembled each other significantly more than in basal-like breast cancer.

Inclusive of the bounding cysteine and phenylalanine, the CDR3 is 11 residues long. Left in the record is the CDR3 DNA by itself, 33 bases read in frame from the first base. The germline ends are 8 bases apart after V is trimmed by 7 bases and J by 5 bases. In the germline V gene, CDR1 corresponds to SNHLY and CDR2 to FYNNEI. TCRdb lists the instrument as Illumina HiSeq 2000. TCR beta chain libraries were generated by multiplex PCR amplification. High-throughput sequencing was used to analyze the amplified TCR beta chain products. Starting from the raw public reads, TCRdb applied fastp trimming at Q25, assembled clones with MiXCR and retained in-frame beta chains. Identical CDR3 proteins give one entry, which carries the most common genes and DNA. The sample table lists approximately 230,000 distinct CDR3 sequences, less than 40% of them with a count of one. The ten largest make up about 3.3% of the sample.

Lymph node samples came from the axillary draining lymph nodes of breast cancer patients. This clonotype was seen ten or more times. The antigen it binds to is not known. No base quality values were provided; no much bigger clone lies one nucleotide off. Material for sequencing was axillary lymph node tissue. Recombination connected TRBV2 to TRBJ1-2; no D gene is confidently identified. The receptor was derived from a female donor with breast cancer. Some clones in this sample may be carry-over from other donors' samples. The CDR3 is CASMAGYGYTF. In nucleotides, the sequence is TGTGCCAGCATGGCGGGGTATGGCTACACCTTC.